The 23 T cell receptor beta chains presented below share a single source sample, sequenced in a study of Graves' ophthalmopathy and Graves' hyperthyroidism. Using RNA transcripts, the TCR beta CDR3 regions were amplified. RT-PCR was first run with HTBI primers, then multiplex PCR in a second round. In TCRdb, the multiplex PCR reads were re-called with MiXCR into one record per CDR3 protein. The top ten clones hold 8% to 10% of a sample with about 500,000 distinct CDR3 sequences, 14% of them seen once. Material: blood. These receptors were taken from a woman in her thirties with Graves' ophthalmopathy.

The chain combines TRBV9 with TRBJ2-7; perhaps TRBD1 as D (5 bases). Trimming cost V 3 bases and J 2 bases, with 15 bases left between them. The CDR3 has 15 amino acids. The germline V gene encodes CDR1 SGDLS and CDR2 YYNGEE. The CDR3 is CASSAAPGSPYEQYF. CDR3 sequence (DNA): TGTGCCAGCAGCGCAGCCCCAGGGTCCCCCTACGAGCAGTACTTC.

This clonotype turned up a few times. The chain has TRBV2 and TRBJ2-3; D not resolved. CDR1 and CDR2 (germline): SNHLY, FYNNEI. The ends were cut back, 5 bases at V and 4 bases at J, with 7 bases in the middle. This CDR3 comprises 12 residues. In DNA, the CDR3 is TGTGCCAGCAGTAGGTCAGCAGATACGCAGTATTTT. It is translated as CASSRSADTQYF.

The rearrangement links TRBV20-1 to TRBJ2-5; 10 positions match TRBD2. From germline, CDR1 is DFQATT and CDR2 SNEGSKA (reference sequence). CDR3 size: 15 residues. V dropped 5 bases and J dropped 1; count of bases not matched to a gene: 7. The CDR3 is CSAEVAGGSQETQYF. The DNA for the CDR3 is TGCAGTGCTGAGGTAGCGGGAGGATCCCAAGAGACCCAGTACTTC.

This chain joins TRBV4-2 and TRBJ2-2; maybe TRBD2 (6 bases). This CDR3 is built from 18 residues. Trimming took off 4 bases at V and 6 bases at J, with 24 bases between the two ends. Per germline, CDR1 LGHNA and CDR2 YNFKEQ. As DNA, the CDR3 is TGTGCCAGCAGCCGATCACCGGGGGAATTAGGTCCGGCCGGGGAGCTGTTTTTT. Its translation is CASSRSPGELGPAGELFF.

This clonotype was found many times. The V and J genes are TRBV28 and TRBJ2-5; TRBD1 is a possible D gene (5 bases). The germline CDR1 and CDR2 sequences are MDHEN and SYDVKM. The V gene lost 8 bases and the J gene lost 2 bases, with 9 bases spanning the gap. The CDR3 spans 12 residues. CDR3: CASEKGQETQYF. Written as DNA, the CDR3 is TGTGCCAGCGAGAAGGGGCAAGAGACCCAGTACTTC.

This clonotype was picked up many times. The gene calls are TRBV6-1 and TRBJ2-7, with TRBD2 matching 14 bases. CDR3 length: 15 residues. The junction had 4 bases not matched to a gene; V was cut back by 4 bases and J by 5 bases. The germline V gene has CDR1 MNHNS and CDR2 SASEGT. The CDR3 DNA is TGTGCCAGCAGTGCCGGGACTAGCGGGAGCAACGAGCAGTACTTC. Translating it yields CASSAGTSGSNEQYF.

This clonotype was counted ten times or more. DNA for the CDR3: TGCGCCAGCAGCTTGGCGGGGACAGGGCCATCTCAAGAGACCCAGTACTTC. Protein sequence: CASSLAGTGPSQETQYF. The chain recombines TRBV5-1 with TRBJ2-5; 9 nucleotides line up with TRBD1. CDR3 length: 17 residues. J was trimmed by 2 bases and V by 0 bases; bases with no gene match: 8. Per the germline V gene, CDR1 is SGHRS and CDR2 is YFSETQ.

In its sample, this clonotype was seen many times. The gene calls are TRBV7-2 and TRBJ2-7; tentative D call: TRBD1 (6 bases). V dropped 5 bases and J dropped 2 bases, with 13 bases sitting between them. The CDR3 covers 14 residues. In germline, CDR1 is SGHTA, CDR2 FQGNSA. CDR3: CASSQQGATYEQYF. The CDR3 DNA follows: TGTGCCAGCAGCCAACAGGGAGCCACCTACGAGCAGTACTTC.

This clonotype was seen more than once but under ten times. V usage is TRBV4-1 and J usage is TRBJ2-7; D may correspond to TRBD1 or TRBD2 (5 bases each). CDR1 is MGHRA, CDR2 YSYEKL, per germline. The CDR3 extends over 17 amino acids. Trimming removed 4 bases from V and 2 bases from J, with 21 bases in between. Here the CDR3 DNA reads TGCGCCAGCAGCCGGGGCCCAGGTCCCTTCGGGGCCTACGAGCAGTACTTC. It yields the protein CASSRGPGPFGAYEQYF.

This clonotype has ten or more counts. The chain uses TRBV13 and TRBJ1-2, with a tentative D call TRBD1 (5 bases). Germline loops: CDR1 PRHDT, CDR2 FYEKMQ (reference sequence). The CDR3 runs 16 residues. With 1 base removed from V and 3 bases from J, the gap between germline ends came to 15 bases. This CDR3 reads CASSLARQFSDYGYTF. In nucleotides, the CDR3 is TGTGCCAGCAGCTTAGCGAGACAGTTCTCGGACTATGGCTACACCTTC.

This clonotype was counted at least ten times. V gene TRBV19 combines with J gene TRBJ1-5; no clear D. The germline V gene has CDR1 LNHDA and CDR2 SQIVND (reference sequence). Trimming took off 3 bases at V and 0 bases at J, with 15 bases between the two ends. CDR3 size: 17 residues. The DNA for the CDR3 is TGTGCCAGTAGTATCGCCAGCGGCCGGGATAGCAATCAGCCCCAGCATTTT. It specifies CASSIASGRDSNQPQHF.

Ten or more counts support this clonotype. This chain links TRBV6-1 with TRBJ1-5, with a possible D match to TRBD1 (5 bases). Germline V gene sequence: CDR1 MNHNS, CDR2 SASEGT. The CDR3 loop spans 16 amino acids. The ends were cut back, 6 bases at V and 2 bases at J, with 17 bases in the middle. This chain's CDR3 is CASRNTDGARNQPQHF. The CDR3 nucleotides are TGTGCCAGCAGAAACACGGACGGGGCCCGCAATCAGCCCCAGCATTTT.

At least ten counts were recorded for this clonotype. This chain uses TRBV2 with TRBJ2-7, with D unclear. The CDR3 is 15 residues long. V was shortened by 8 bases and J by 4 bases, with 21 bases between the two germline ends. Germline V gives CDR1 SNHLY, CDR2 FYNNEI. This CDR3 reads CASPPGPGLEYEQYF. DNA for the CDR3: TGTGCCAGCCCTCCTGGCCCAGGTCTCGAATACGAGCAGTACTTC.

This clonotype appeared many times. This sequence joins TRBV12-3 or TRBV12-4 and TRBJ1-2; 9 positions match TRBD1. Trimming cost V 5 bases and J 1 base; bases outside gene matches: 11. The CDR3 extends over 17 amino acids. CDR3 loop: CASSVEPGTGSNYGYTF. CDR3 nucleotides: TGTGCCAGCAGTGTCGAACCCGGGACAGGGAGTAACTATGGCTACACCTTC.

This clonotype was recorded many times. This chain links TRBV2 with TRBJ1-1; D is ambiguous. Trimming left V 3 bases short and J 4 bases short, with 9 bases between. The CDR3 consists of 13 residues. The germline V gene has CDR1 SNHLY and CDR2 FYNNEI. The CDR3 DNA is TGTGCCAGCAGTGATGTAACGGGCACTGAAGCTTTCTTT. This codes for CASSDVTGTEAFF.

This clonotype has at least ten counts. The rearrangement links TRBV6-1 to TRBJ2-4; the D gene is possibly TRBD2 (5 bases). Trimming took off 8 bases at V and 0 bases at J, with 11 bases between the two ends. From germline, CDR1 is MNHNS and CDR2 SASEGT. The CDR3 has 14 amino acids. CDR3 in amino acids: CASGLALAKNIQYF. For the CDR3, the DNA is TGTGCCAGCGGGCTAGCCCTAGCCAAAAACATTCAGTACTTC.

In this sample, this clonotype turned up many times. CDR3: CAISYQENTEAFF. CDR3 nucleotides: TGTGCCATCAGTTATCAGGAGAACACTGAAGCTTTCTTT. V gene TRBV10-3 combines with J gene TRBJ1-1, with unresolved D. The V end was cut by 5 bases, the J end by 1 base, with 8 bases between. CDR1 is ENHRY, CDR2 SYGVKD, per germline. CDR3 length equals 13 residues.

This rearrangement joins TRBV4-2 to TRBJ1-1; D uncertain. This CDR3 is 14 amino acids long. Trimming cost V 0 bases and J 3 bases, with 8 bases left between them. CDR1 and CDR2 (germline): LGHNA, YNFKEQ. The CDR3, as DNA: TGTGCCAGCAGCCAAGATGAACAGTACACTGAAGCTTTCTTT. This gives the protein CASSQDEQYTEAFF.

The sample holds many counts of this clonotype. The chain combines TRBV12-3 or TRBV12-4 with TRBJ1-5; D remains unclear. Between the trimmed V and J ends, which lost 3 bases and 0 bases, there was a span of 6 bases. This CDR3 contains 14 residues. The CDR3 is CASSFHTSNQPQHF. CDR3 coding DNA: TGTGCCAGCAGTTTTCATACTAGCAATCAGCCCCAGCATTTT.

This clonotype has ten or more counts. V and J are TRBV9 and TRBJ1-1; tentative D call: TRBD1 (5 bases). Looked up from germline, CDR1 is SGDLS and CDR2 is YYNGEE. This CDR3 is 15 amino acids long. The V end lost 3 bases, the J end lost 1 base, and 13 bases lay between the germline ends. CDR3 nucleotides: TGTGCCAGCAGCGCCCCCCCAGGGCCGAACACTGAAGCTTTCTTT. This sequence encodes CASSAPPGPNTEAFF.

This clonotype was observed at least ten times. The V call is TRBV12-5, the J call TRBJ1-1; D uncertain. V gave up 8 bases and J gave up 8 bases, with 12 bases separating them. The CDR3 spans 11 residues. Germline V gene data show CDR1 as LGHNT and CDR2 as FRNRAP. The CDR3 DNA follows: TGTGCTAGTTCTGTTTTGGTGGAAGCTTTCTTT. Translating it yields CASSVLVEAFF. The entire variable domain, with the rest obtained from reference TRBV12-5 and TRBJ1-1, is as follows: DARVTQTPRHKVTEMGQEVTMRCQPILGHNTVFWYRQTMMQGLELLAYFRNRAPLDDSGMPKDRFSAEMPDATLATLKIQPSEPRDSAVYFCASSVLVEAFFGQGTRLTVV.

There are many counts of this clonotype. The rearrangement uses TRBV12-3 or TRBV12-4 and TRBJ1-2; unclear D gene. V was clipped by 7 bases and J by 8 bases, with 11 bases between them. The CDR3 has 11 residues. In DNA, the CDR3 is TGTGCCAGCACCCGAGTGGGCGGCTACACCTTC. Protein product: CASTRVGGYTF.

This clonotype was counted ten times or more. The gene calls are TRBV29-1 and TRBJ2-2; 8 bases fit TRBD2. CDR1 and CDR2 from the germline V gene are SQVTM and ANQGSEA. The CDR3 is 14 amino acids. J lost 6 bases, V lost 6 bases, and 9 bases had no gene match. This chain's CDR3 is CSVKKRGQAGELFF. CDR3 sequence (DNA): TGCAGCGTGAAGAAGCGGGGGCAGGCCGGGGAGCTGTTTTTT.